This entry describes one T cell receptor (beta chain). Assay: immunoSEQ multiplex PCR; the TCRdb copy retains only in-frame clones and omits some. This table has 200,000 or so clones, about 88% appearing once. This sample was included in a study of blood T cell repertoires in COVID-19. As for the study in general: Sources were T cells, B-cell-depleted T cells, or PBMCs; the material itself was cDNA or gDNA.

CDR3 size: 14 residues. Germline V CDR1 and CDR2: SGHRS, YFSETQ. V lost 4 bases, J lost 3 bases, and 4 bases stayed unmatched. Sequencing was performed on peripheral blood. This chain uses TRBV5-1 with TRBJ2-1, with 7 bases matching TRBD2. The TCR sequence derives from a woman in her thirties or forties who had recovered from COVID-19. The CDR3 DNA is TGCGCCAGCAGCCCGGGGACTAACTACAATGAGCAGTTCTTC. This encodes CASSPGTNYNEQFF. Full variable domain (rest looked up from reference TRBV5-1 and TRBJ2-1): KAGVTQTPRYLIKTRGQQVTLSCSPISGHRSVSWYQQTPGQGLQFLFEYFSETQRNKGNFPGRFSGRQFSNSRSEMNVSTLELGDSALYLCASSPGTNYNEQFFGPGTRLTVL.